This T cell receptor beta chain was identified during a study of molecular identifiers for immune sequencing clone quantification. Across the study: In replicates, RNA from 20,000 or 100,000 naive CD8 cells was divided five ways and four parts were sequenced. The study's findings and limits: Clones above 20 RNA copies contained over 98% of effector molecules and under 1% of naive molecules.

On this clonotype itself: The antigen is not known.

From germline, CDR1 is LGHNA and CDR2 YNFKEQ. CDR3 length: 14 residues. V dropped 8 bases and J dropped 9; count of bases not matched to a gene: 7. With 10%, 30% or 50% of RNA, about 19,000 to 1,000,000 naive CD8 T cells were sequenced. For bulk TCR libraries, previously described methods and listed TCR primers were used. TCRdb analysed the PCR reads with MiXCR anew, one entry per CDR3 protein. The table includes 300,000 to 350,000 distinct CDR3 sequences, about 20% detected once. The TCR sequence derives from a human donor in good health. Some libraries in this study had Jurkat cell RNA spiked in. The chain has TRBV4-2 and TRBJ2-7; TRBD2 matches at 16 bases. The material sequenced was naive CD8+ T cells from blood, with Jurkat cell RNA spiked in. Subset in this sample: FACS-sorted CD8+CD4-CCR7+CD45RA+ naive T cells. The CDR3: CASCPGLAGGGQYF. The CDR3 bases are TGTGCCAGCTGCCCGGGACTAGCGGGGGGGGGGCAGTACTTC.